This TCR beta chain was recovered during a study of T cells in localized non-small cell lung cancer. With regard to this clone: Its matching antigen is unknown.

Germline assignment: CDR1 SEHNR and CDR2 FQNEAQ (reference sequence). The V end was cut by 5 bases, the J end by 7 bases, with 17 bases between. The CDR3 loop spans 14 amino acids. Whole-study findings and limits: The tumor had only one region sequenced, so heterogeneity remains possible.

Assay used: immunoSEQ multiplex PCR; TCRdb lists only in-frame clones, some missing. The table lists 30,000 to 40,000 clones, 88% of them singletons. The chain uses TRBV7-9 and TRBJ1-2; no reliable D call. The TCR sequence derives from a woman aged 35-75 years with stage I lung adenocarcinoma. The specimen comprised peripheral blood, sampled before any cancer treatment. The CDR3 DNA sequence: TGTGCCAGCAGCCCGCTCTTCGCACATCCTGGCTACACCTTC. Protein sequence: CASSPLFAHPGYTF.